Presented here are 26 T cell receptor beta chains from one specimen sequenced in a study of vaccination and CD4 T cells after COVID-19. Cultured CD4+ T cell DNA was sequenced using the Oncomine TCR Beta short-read assay. TCRdb reprocessed the PCR reads with MiXCR, giving one entry per CDR3 protein. The sample holds roughly 11,000 distinct CDR3 sequences, 50% to 70% seen once. Treatment described: approximately 11-day PBMC culture with coronavirus spike peptide pools or control peptides (ViraFEST assay). These receptors lack a known antigen. The specimen sequenced was CD4+ T cells from blood, cultured in vitro. These receptors were taken from a human donor who had recovered from COVID-19.

The sample holds a few counts of this clonotype. This chain links TRBV20-1 with TRBJ1-2; 7 bases fit TRBD1. Germline V lookup: CDR1 DFQATT, CDR2 SNEGSKA (reference sequence). Losses at the gene ends were 0 bases for V and 2 bases for J; bases not matched to a gene: 3. This CDR3 has 14 amino acids. CDR3 nucleotides: TGCAGTGCTAGAGACACGACAGGGAACTATGGCTACACCTTC. Translation: CSARDTTGNYGYTF.

This clonotype was picked up a small number of times. The rearrangement uses TRBV6-1 and TRBJ1-1, with 7 bases identical to TRBD1. Germline CDR1 is MNHNS and CDR2 is SASEGT. The CDR3 runs to 13 residues. Trimming at V came to 6 bases and at J to 1 base, leaving 2 bases not matched to a gene. The CDR3 DNA reads as TGTGCCAGCAGGCGGACAGGGAACACTGAAGCTTTCTTT. Amino acid sequence: CASRRTGNTEAFF.

The V and J genes are TRBV7-2 and TRBJ2-7; D is possibly TRBD1 or TRBD2 (5 bases each). This CDR3 contains 15 residues. Germline-derived CDR1 and CDR2 are SGHTA and FQGNSA. The V and J ends lost 5 bases and 2 bases respectively, with 16 bases between them. DNA of the CDR3: TGTGCCAGCAGCCCCCTTGGGGCGGGTCCCTACGAGCAGTACTTC. It is translated as CASSPLGAGPYEQYF.

This clonotype was counted only a few times. The J gene is TRBJ1-2, the V gene TRBV6-2 or TRBV6-3; D perhaps matches TRBD1 (5 bases). The V end was cut by 6 bases, the J end by 4 bases, with 12 bases between. Germline CDR1 reads MNHEY; CDR2 reads SVGEGT. The CDR3 sequence is 13 residues long. Written as DNA, the CDR3 is TGTGCCAGCAGCTCAGGGCTAGTCTATGGCTACACCTTC. It codes for CASSSGLVYGYTF.

The chain is built from TRBV20-1 and TRBJ2-5; TRBD1 matches 8 bases. Germline V gives CDR1 DFQATT, CDR2 SNEGSKA (reference sequence). This CDR3 region has 14 residues. The ends lost 5 bases at V and 5 bases at J; junction bases unmatched: 10. The CDR3 DNA is TGCAGTGCTGGAAGGACAGGGAAAGTGGAGACCCAGTACTTC. Amino acids: CSAGRTGKVETQYF.

This chain links TRBV7-9 with TRBJ2-7, with no clear D. V lost 8 bases, J lost 1 base, and 15 bases lay in between. The CDR3 runs 14 residues. Germline CDR1 is SEHNR and CDR2 is FQNEAQ (reference sequence). CDR3 loop: CASCDIPASYEQYF. CDR3 sequence (DNA): TGTGCCAGCTGCGACATCCCCGCATCCTACGAGCAGTACTTC.

This clonotype has just a few counts. The chain recombines TRBV21-1 with TRBJ2-3; the table gives TRBD1 as D, unverified against the DNA. TRBV21-1 is annotated as a pseudogene. The CDR3 length is 15 residues. CDR3 DNA sequence: TGTGCCAGCAGCAAAGGGGGGGGACAGTCAGATACGCAGTATTTT. This codes for CASSKGGGQSDTQYF.

This chain links TRBV19 with TRBJ2-2; either TRBD1 or TRBD2 may fit D (6 bases each). Per the germline V gene, CDR1 is LNHDA and CDR2 is SQIVND (reference sequence). The V gene lost 2 bases and the J gene lost 2 bases, with 12 bases spanning the gap. The CDR3 consists of 16 residues. CDR3 in amino acids: CASSIIGGPNTGELFF. CDR3 coding DNA: TGTGCCAGTAGTATAATCGGGGGCCCAAACACCGGGGAGCTGTTTTTT.

This clonotype occurred a few times. This sequence joins TRBV27 and TRBJ2-6; D possibly corresponds to TRBD1 (5 bases). Per germline, CDR1 MNHEY and CDR2 SMNVEV (reference sequence). Trimming pared 3 bases from V and 1 base from J, leaving 10 bases between. The CDR3 runs to 16 residues. The CDR3 loop is CASSFPRTSGANVLTF. The CDR3 nucleotides are TGTGCCAGCAGTTTTCCCAGGACATCTGGGGCCAACGTCCTGACTTTC.

This clonotype has a handful of counts. The rearrangement uses TRBV12-3 or TRBV12-4 and TRBJ1-2, with D perhaps matching TRBD1 (5 bases). Trimming cost V 6 bases and J 0 bases, with 14 bases left between them. This CDR3 is built from 15 residues. The CDR3: CASRPGTATNYGYTF. The DNA for the CDR3 is TGTGCCAGCAGGCCGGGGACGGCAACTAACTATGGCTACACCTTC.

The gene calls are TRBV12-3 or TRBV12-4 and TRBJ1-2, with D hard to call. The CDR3 contains 13 residues. V lost 1 base and J 2 bases, leaving 5 bases between the germline ends. CDR3: CASSLEQNYGYTF. The DNA for the CDR3 is TGTGCCAGCAGTTTAGAACAGAACTATGGCTACACCTTC.

The chain links TRBV4-2 to TRBJ2-7, with TRBD2 identical over 11 bases. V gave up 4 bases and J gave up 3 bases; unmatched junction bases: 2. The CDR3 runs to 14 residues. Germline assignment: CDR1 LGHNA and CDR2 YNFKEQ. The CDR3 DNA is TGTGCCAGCAGCCCGACTAGCGGGGACTACGAGCAGTACTTC. It codes for CASSPTSGDYEQYF.

This clonotype has a single count. The gene calls are TRBV7-9 and TRBJ2-2; D is uncertain. CDR1 is SEHNR, CDR2 FQNEAQ, per germline (reference sequence). Trimming removed 4 bases at V and 6 bases at J, with 9 bases between. There are 13 residues in the CDR3. The CDR3 nucleotides read TGTGCCAGCAGCTCGAATGGCCCCGGGGAGCTGTTTTTT. Its translation: CASSSNGPGELFF.

This chain uses TRBV27 with TRBJ2-7; maybe TRBD1 (6 bases). Looked up from germline, CDR1 is MNHEY and CDR2 is SMNVEV (reference sequence). The V and J ends lost 6 bases and 3 bases respectively, with 12 bases between them. The CDR3 consists of 13 residues. DNA for the CDR3: TGTGCCAGCAGAAGACAGGACCTCTACGAGCAGTACTTC. Translated: CASRRQDLYEQYF.

CDR3 sequence reads: CAWSVISGSADTQYF. The CDR3 nucleotides are TGTGCCTGGAGTGTCATTAGCGGGAGCGCAGATACGCAGTATTTT. The chain uses TRBV30 and TRBJ2-3; 9 positions agree with TRBD2. CDR3 size: 15 residues. V trimming: 0 bases; J trimming: 4 bases; junction bases outside the gene matches: 5. CDR1 GTSNPN and CDR2 SVGIG come from the germline V gene (reference sequence). The complete variable domain, with remaining parts taken from reference TRBV30 and TRBJ2-3, reads SQTIHQWPATLVQPVGSPLSLECTVEGTSNPNLYWYRQAAGRGLQLLFYSVGIGQISSEVPQNLSASRPQDRQFILSSKKLLLSDSGFYLCAWSVISGSADTQYFGPGTRLTVL.

Relative to its sample, this clonotype is large (0.1 to 1%). The chain combines TRBV7-2 with TRBJ2-3, with no clear D. Germline CDR1 reads SGHTA; CDR2 reads FQGNSA. V lost 3 bases, J lost 2 bases, and 9 bases lay in between. The CDR3 has 14 residues. DNA of the CDR3: TGTGCCAGCAGCTTTAGCCCTGCCACAGATACGCAGTATTTT. Amino acids: CASSFSPATDTQYF.

This chain uses TRBV20-1 with TRBJ1-4, with TRBD1 matching over 7 bases. The CDR3 runs 15 residues. Unmatched junction bases numbered 7, after V lost 6 bases and J lost 0 bases. Germline CDR1 reads DFQATT; CDR2 reads SNEGSKA (reference sequence). The DNA for the CDR3 is TGCAGTGCCAGTCGGGGGACAGCAACTAATGAAAAACTGTTTTTT. This sequence encodes CSASRGTATNEKLFF.

The chain uses TRBV18 and TRBJ2-5; 8 nucleotides align to TRBD1. Germline V gene lookup returns CDR1 KGHSH and CDR2 LQKENI. V shed 0 bases and J 5 bases; nucleotides not matched to a gene: 2. CDR3 length: 14 residues. The CDR3 coding sequence is TGTGCCAGCTCACCACCAGACAGGGGTGAGACCCAGTACTTC. Residues: CASSPPDRGETQYF.

The chain combines TRBV20-1 with TRBJ2-7, with 9 bases fitting TRBD2. The CDR3 has 15 amino acids. J gave up 4 bases and V 1 base, and 8 bases lay outside the gene matches. Germline CDR1 and CDR2: DFQATT and SNEGSKA (reference sequence). The CDR3: CSARVRRSGGYEQYF. Here the CDR3 DNA reads TGCAGTGCTAGAGTCCGAAGAAGCGGGGGGTACGAGCAGTACTTC.

This clonotype counts as large. V and J are TRBV27 and TRBJ1-6; no reliable D call. The CDR3 spans 14 residues. Germline CDR1 and CDR2: MNHEY and SMNVEV (reference sequence). V was trimmed by 6 bases and J by 6 bases, leaving 12 bases between them. The CDR3 is CASRRRLINSPLHF. The CDR3 DNA follows: TGTGCCAGCAGAAGGCGACTGATTAATTCACCCCTCCACTTT.

The V gene is TRBV12-3 or TRBV12-4, the J gene TRBJ2-2, with D possibly TRBD2 on 5 matching bases. The CDR3 length is 17 residues. V was pared by 5 bases and J by 5 bases, with 21 bases between. CDR3: CASSPNLSNSVTGELFF. The CDR3 region has the DNA TGTGCCAGCAGTCCCAACCTTTCAAATAGCGTAACCGGGGAGCTGTTTTTT.

The chain has TRBV10-3 and TRBJ2-7, with 9 bases identical to TRBD1. With V trimmed by 6 bases and J by 4 bases, 7 bases remained unmatched. Germline assignment: CDR1 ENHRY and CDR2 SYGVKD. The CDR3 is 14 residues long. The CDR3 sequence is CAIRNRGREYEQYF. For the CDR3, the DNA is TGTGCCATCAGAAACAGGGGGCGAGAATACGAGCAGTACTTC.

This clonotype came up a few times. This sequence joins TRBV5-4 and TRBJ1-1, with D possibly being TRBD1 (6 bases). The CDR3 has 16 residues. Germline values: CDR1 SGHNT, CDR2 YYREEE (reference sequence). Trimming stripped 3 bases from V and 11 bases from J, with 26 bases between. This CDR3 is CASSWRATGTRVTAFF. The CDR3 DNA follows: TGTGCCAGCAGCTGGAGGGCTACCGGGACAAGAGTAACGGCTTTCTTT.

The chain employs TRBV28 and TRBJ1-2, with TRBD1 matching 7 bases. Germline V gene lookup returns CDR1 MDHEN and CDR2 SYDVKM. The junction had 12 bases not matched to a gene; V was cut back by 4 bases and J by 1 base. The length of the CDR3 is 17 residues. The CDR3 DNA reads TGTGCCAGCAGTTCCCCAGGGACAGTTGGCTTTAACTATGGCTACACCTTC. This gives the protein CASSSPGTVGFNYGYTF.

This clonotype was found once. The gene calls are TRBV6-5 and TRBJ2-5, with 12 bases lining up with TRBD1. V was clipped by 2 bases and J by 5 bases; unmatched bases: 9. The CDR3 sequence is 17 residues long. In germline, CDR1 is MNHEY, CDR2 SVGAGI. As DNA, the CDR3 is TGTGCCAGCAGTTACGCTCCGGGACAGGGGGCGGGGGAGACCCAGTACTTC. Encoded protein: CASSYAPGQGAGETQYF.

The chain links TRBV7-3 to TRBJ2-1, with D perhaps matching TRBD2 (6 bases). CDR3 length: 14 amino acids. Trimming removed 1 base at V and 7 bases at J, with 11 bases between. CDR1 and CDR2 from the germline V gene are SGHTA and FQGTGA. This chain's CDR3 is CASSLRRDRNEQFF. CDR3 coding DNA: TGTGCCAGCAGCTTAAGGCGGGACCGGAATGAGCAGTTCTTC.